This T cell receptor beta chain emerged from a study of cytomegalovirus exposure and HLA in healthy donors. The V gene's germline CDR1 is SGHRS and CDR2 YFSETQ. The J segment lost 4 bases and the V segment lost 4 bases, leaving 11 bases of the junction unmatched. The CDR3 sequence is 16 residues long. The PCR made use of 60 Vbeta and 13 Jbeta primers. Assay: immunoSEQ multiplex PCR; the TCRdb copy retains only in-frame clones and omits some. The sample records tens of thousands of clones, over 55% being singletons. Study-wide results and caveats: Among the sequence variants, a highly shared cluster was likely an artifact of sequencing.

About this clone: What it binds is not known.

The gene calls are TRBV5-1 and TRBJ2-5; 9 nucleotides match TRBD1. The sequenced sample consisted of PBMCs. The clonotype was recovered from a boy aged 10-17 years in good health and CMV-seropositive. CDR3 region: CASSPPGQGGGETQYF. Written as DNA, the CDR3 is TGCGCCAGCAGCCCGCCGGGACAGGGAGGCGGAGAGACCCAGTACTTC. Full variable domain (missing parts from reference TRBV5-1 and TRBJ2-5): KAGVTQTPRYLIKTRGQQVTLSCSPISGHRSVSWYQQTPGQGLQFLFEYFSETQRNKGNFPGRFSGRQFSNSRSEMNVSTLELGDSALYLCASSPPGQGGGETQYFGPGTRLLVL.